This TCR beta chain is drawn from a study of blood T cell repertoires in COVID-19. Turning to the study itself: COVID-19 samples, acute and convalescent, were from the United States, Italy and Spain. In each case, the material was cDNA or gDNA derived from T cells, B-cell-depleted T cells, or PBMCs.

This CDR3 spans 18 amino acids. The V end was cut by 3 bases, the J end by 3 bases, with 24 bases between. CDR1 and CDR2 from the germline V gene are SGHRS and YFSETQ. Per the original data handling: Nucleated cell number was recorded as an estimate derived from reference gene primer amplification. Data came from immunoSEQ multiplex PCR; TCRdb stores just in-frame clones and leaves some out. From that table come the V and J calls and clone size; the DNA was used to work out D and trimming. The sample records roughly 78,000 clones, around nine tenths being singletons. Sequenced sample: peripheral blood. The sequence came from a woman aged 55-69 years with acute or convalescent COVID-19. The gene calls are TRBV5-1 and TRBJ1-1; D gene unclear. CDR3 sequence reads: CASSSPARGGKGYTEAFF. The CDR3 DNA is TGCGCCAGCAGCTCCCCCGCCCGGGGAGGTAAGGGCTACACTGAAGCTTTCTTT.